Listed here are 25 T cell receptor beta chains from one sample, sequenced in a study of blood T cell repertoires in COVID-19. Produced via immunoSEQ multiplex PCR; TCRdb's table is partial and in-frame only. The profile shows about 100,000 clones, 70% to 90% of them singletons. The sample consisted of peripheral blood. The receptors stem from a human donor with COVID-19, enrolled during active disease. The donor label of this sample is uncertain.

This clone appeared a single time. The rearrangement links TRBV20-1 to TRBJ2-1; 13 bases map to TRBD2. Germline loops: CDR1 DFQATT, CDR2 SNEGSKA (reference sequence). Losses at the gene ends were 3 bases for V and 6 bases for J; bases not matched to a gene: 5. This CDR3 contains 15 residues. This CDR3 is CSASPWTSGSNEQFF. The CDR3 DNA is TGCAGTGCTAGTCCTTGGACTAGCGGGAGCAATGAGCAGTTCTTC.

V usage is TRBV30 and J usage is TRBJ2-7; 7 nucleotides agree with TRBD1. The trim removed 4 bases at V and 5 bases at J, leaving 5 bases unmatched. The CDR3 runs 12 residues. Germline values: CDR1 GTSNPN, CDR2 SVGIG (reference sequence). CDR3 residues: CAWTRDRDEQYF. The CDR3 nucleotides are TGTGCCTGGACCCGGGACAGAGACGAGCAGTACTTC.

The J gene is TRBJ1-5, the V gene TRBV18; perhaps TRBD1 as D (6 bases). Per germline, CDR1 KGHSH and CDR2 LQKENI. CDR3 length equals 16 residues. V lost 3 bases to trimming and J lost 1 base, with 13 bases between them. The CDR3 bases are TGTGCCAGCTCACCCCAGGGGTTGGGAAGCAATCAGCCCCAGCATTTT. This gives the protein CASSPQGLGSNQPQHF.

The rearrangement joins TRBV28 to TRBJ1-6; a possible D gene is TRBD1 (6 bases). The CDR3 has 14 residues. Germline V gene data show CDR1 as MDHEN and CDR2 as SYDVKM. The ends were cut back, 2 bases at V and 10 bases at J, with 12 bases in the middle. CDR3 sequence: CASSLNRVWSPLHF. The CDR3 DNA sequence: TGTGCCAGCAGTTTAAACAGGGTATGGTCACCCCTCCACTTT.

This clone was seen a single time. The chain is built from TRBV29-1 and TRBJ2-7; 9 bases fit TRBD1. The CDR3 length is 14 residues. Germline V CDR1 and CDR2: SQVTM, ANQGSEA. Losses at the gene ends were 4 bases for V and 6 bases for J; bases not matched to a gene: 10. The CDR3 reads CSVVSDRGGGEQYF. The CDR3 nucleotides read TGCAGCGTTGTATCGGACAGGGGTGGCGGCGAGCAGTACTTC.

This clone was detected once. CDR3 sequence: CASSQVPGAGNQPQHF. Here the CDR3 DNA reads TGCGCCAGCAGCCAAGTCCCGGGCGCGGGGAATCAGCCCCAGCATTTT. The chain couples TRBV4-1 to TRBJ1-5; D remains unclear. The V gene's germline CDR1 is MGHRA and CDR2 YSYEKL. CDR3 length equals 16 residues. The V end lost 1 base, the J end lost 4 bases, and 14 bases lay between the germline ends.

CDR3 loop: CASSGPGVSGNQPQHF. The CDR3 region has the DNA TGTGCCAGCAGTGGCCCAGGGGTTTCGGGCAATCAGCCCCAGCATTTT. The chain has TRBV6-1 and TRBJ1-5; weak D call: TRBD1 (6 bases). The CDR3 is 16 residues long. V gave up 4 bases and J gave up 2 bases, with 15 bases separating them. The germline V gene encodes CDR1 MNHNS and CDR2 SASEGT.

The chain is built from TRBV18 and TRBJ1-1, with D tentatively TRBD1 (5 bases). The CDR3 contains 14 residues. Germline V gives CDR1 KGHSH, CDR2 LQKENI. Trimming removed 2 bases at V and 5 bases at J, with 12 bases between. The CDR3 nucleotides read TGTGCCAGCTCACCAGGGTCAGGGCGAACTGAAGCTTTCTTT. Residues: CASSPGSGRTEAFF. The entire variable domain, with the rest obtained from reference TRBV18 and TRBJ1-1, is as follows: NAGVMQNPRHLVRRRGQEARLRCSPMKGHSHVYWYRQLPEEGLKFMVYLQKENIIDESGMPKERFSAEFPKEGPSILRIQQVVRGDSAAYFCASSPGSGRTEAFFGQGTRLTVV.

The rearrangement links TRBV5-1 to TRBJ2-4; D remains ambiguous. The CDR3 covers 14 residues. Germline loops: CDR1 SGHRS, CDR2 YFSETQ. Trimming stripped 0 bases from V and 0 bases from J, with 4 bases between. The CDR3 reads CASSLVIAKNIQYF. In DNA, the CDR3 is TGCGCCAGCAGCTTGGTTATAGCCAAAAACATTCAGTACTTC.

In its sample, this clone was seen once. The chain is built from TRBV28 and TRBJ1-5, with 11 bases aligning to TRBD1. After removal of 6 bases from V and 9 bases from J, the junction contained 7 bases not matched to a gene. From germline, CDR1 is MDHEN and CDR2 SYDVKM. This CDR3 contains 14 residues. CDR3 coding DNA: TGTGCCAGCAGGAGTTGGACAGGGGGCCGGCCCCAGCATTTT. Its translation is CASRSWTGGRPQHF.

This rearrangement joins TRBV10-3 to TRBJ1-4; 7 nucleotides match TRBD1. Trimming at V came to 5 bases and at J to 8 bases, leaving 11 bases not matched to a gene. Germline V gene data show CDR1 as ENHRY and CDR2 as SYGVKD. The CDR3 covers 15 residues. The CDR3 sequence: CAISLSGTVDEKLFF. CDR3 DNA sequence: TGTGCCATCAGTCTTTCCGGGACAGTTGACGAAAAACTGTTTTTT.

This clone was seen just once. This chain connects TRBV2 to TRBJ1-5; D not certain. The CDR3 runs to 13 residues. Trimming shortened V by 7 bases and J by 7 bases, and 14 bases separated the two germline ends. Looked up from germline, CDR1 is SNHLY and CDR2 is FYNNEI. CDR3 residues: CASTPAAEQPQHF. The CDR3 DNA reads as TGTGCCAGCACACCGGCGGCAGAGCAGCCCCAGCATTTT.

This rearrangement joins TRBV5-4 to TRBJ2-1; the match to TRBD2 covers 8 bases. Germline lookup yields CDR1 SGHNT and CDR2 YYREEE (reference sequence). The trim removed 4 bases at V and 0 bases at J, leaving 6 bases unmatched. This CDR3 spans 16 amino acids. The CDR3 sequence: CASSGQRGGSYNEQFF. CDR3 bases: TGTGCCAGCAGCGGTCAACGGGGGGGCTCCTACAATGAGCAGTTCTTC.

The chain joins TRBV3-1 (or the pseudogene TRBV3-2) to TRBJ2-1, with 10 bases aligning to TRBD1. The CDR3 spans 15 residues. The ends lost 4 bases at V and 8 bases at J; junction bases unmatched: 8. From germline, CDR1 is LGHDT and CDR2 YNNKEL (reference sequence). The CDR3 DNA follows: TGTGCCAGCAGCCCTCCGGGACAGGGGTCCGATGAGCAGTTCTTC. It encodes CASSPPGQGSDEQFF.

The chain recombines TRBV2 with TRBJ2-5; TRBD2 is a possible D gene (6 bases). V dropped 1 base and J dropped 7 bases, with 7 bases sitting between them. The CDR3 is 12 residues long. Germline CDR1 SNHLY, CDR2 FYNNEI. The CDR3 nucleotides are TGTGCCAGCAGTGAAGACGGGGGGACCCAGTACTTC. This sequence encodes CASSEDGGTQYF.

The V call is TRBV30, the J call TRBJ1-2; D unresolved. V gave up 5 bases and J gave up 4 bases, with 14 bases separating them. The CDR3 is 13 residues long. Germline lookup yields CDR1 GTSNPN and CDR2 SVGIG (reference sequence). As DNA, the CDR3 is TGTGCCTGGGCCCCCTTAGAGATCTATGGCTACACCTTC. Its protein is CAWAPLEIYGYTF.

This clone occurred once. The chain has TRBV7-9 and TRBJ1-3, with a possible D match to TRBD1 (5 bases). The CDR3 contains 13 residues. Germline CDR1 and CDR2: SEHNR and FQNEAQ (reference sequence). V lost 5 bases, J lost 8 bases, and 13 bases lay in between. The CDR3 nucleotides read TGTGCCAGCAGCCCCTTGGGGGGGGACACCATATATTTT. This gives the protein CASSPLGGDTIYF.

The chain uses TRBV28 and TRBJ1-4, with D perhaps matching TRBD1 (5 bases). The CDR3 runs 13 residues. Trimming took 8 bases from V and 7 from J, leaving 14 bases between them. The germline V gene encodes CDR1 MDHEN and CDR2 SYDVKM. The CDR3 loop reads CASGGYIGEKLFF. CDR3 nucleotides: TGTGCCAGCGGGGGGTATATCGGTGAAAAACTGTTTTTT.

The CDR3 sequence is CASSSQVAGTEAFF. CDR3 bases: TGCGCCAGCAGCTCCCAGGTGGCGGGCACTGAAGCTTTCTTT. The rearrangement uses TRBV5-1 and TRBJ1-1, with D unclear. This CDR3 contains 14 residues. Trimming shortened V by 3 bases and J by 4 bases, and 13 bases separated the two germline ends. CDR1 is SGHRS and CDR2 is YFSETQ in the germline V gene.

The V gene is TRBV5-1, the J gene TRBJ1-4; D not resolved. The CDR3 has 15 amino acids. V lost 4 bases and J lost 0, with 10 bases in between. CDR1 is SGHRS and CDR2 is YFSETQ in the germline V gene. The CDR3 is CASSPTIATNEKLFF. CDR3 DNA: TGCGCCAGCAGCCCGACAATCGCAACTAATGAAAAACTGTTTTTT.

V usage is TRBV29-1 and J usage is TRBJ1-5; D is unresolved. CDR3 length: 13 amino acids. V was trimmed by 5 bases and J by 1 base, leaving 9 bases between them. CDR1 is SQVTM and CDR2 is ANQGSEA in the germline V gene. The chain's CDR3 is CSVSDGSNQPQHF. The DNA for the CDR3 is TGCAGCGTTAGCGACGGGAGCAATCAGCCCCAGCATTTT.

This clone was counted a few times. The genes are TRBV24-1 and TRBJ1-5; D is ambiguous. V lost 9 bases and J 5 bases, leaving 10 bases between the germline ends. Germline V gene lookup returns CDR1 KGHDR and CDR2 SFDVKD. The CDR3 runs 12 residues. CDR3 sequence reads: CATQTEDQPQHF. The CDR3 DNA reads TGTGCCACCCAAACGGAGGATCAGCCCCAGCATTTT.

The chain joins TRBV19 to TRBJ2-2, with TRBD2 as a possible D gene (6 bases). Trimming cost V 10 bases and J 0 bases, with 12 bases left between them. This CDR3 has 14 residues. CDR1 LNHDA and CDR2 SQIVND come from the germline V gene (reference sequence). CDR3 nucleotide sequence: TGTGCCACCCGTCGGGGGACGAACACCGGGGAGCTGTTTTTT. Its translation: CATRRGTNTGELFF.

The chain carries TRBV10-3 and TRBJ1-2; 8 bases match TRBD1. Trimming removed 7 bases from V and 7 bases from J; junction bases left unmatched: 14. The germline V gene encodes CDR1 ENHRY and CDR2 SYGVKD. This CDR3 region has 15 residues. CDR3 bases: TGTGCCATCACAAAAAGGACAGGGCCCTACACTGGCTACACCTTC. Translating it yields CAITKRTGPYTGYTF.

This clone appeared once. This chain's CDR3 is CASKETGKVYEQYF. The CDR3 DNA sequence: TGTGCCAGCAAAGAGACAGGGAAGGTCTACGAGCAGTACTTC. V gene TRBV21-1 combines with J gene TRBJ2-7; the table gives TRBD1 as D, unverified against the DNA. TRBV21-1 is noted as a pseudogene. CDR3 length: 14 amino acids.